The subject of this entry is one TCR beta chain. The antigen is undetermined. The record originates from a study of Ad26.COV2.S vaccination and SARS-CoV-2 variants. About the research overall: Ad26.COV2.S given intramuscularly, once or twice 56 days apart. Study outcomes and limitations: The study found similar non-spike TCR breadth in vaccine and placebo recipients. Substantial response breadth was reportedly seen for spike-specific CD8+ and CD4+ T cells after vaccination.

Here immunoSEQ multiplex PCR was the method, and the copy in TCRdb shows in-frame clones only, minus some. The sample holds 450,000 to 550,000 clones, about 91% seen once. The CDR3 has 15 residues. The germline V gene encodes CDR1 LGHNA and CDR2 YSLEER. V lost 1 base and J lost 4, with 13 bases in between. Stated treatment: roughly 20 received Ad26.COV2.S at low or high dose, single or two shots; five or six received placebo; per-sample allocation not given. The samples date from day 63 after the first vaccine or placebo injection. Based in Boston, the donor was an adult of 18-55 years. The clonotype originates from a person between 18 and 60 years old who received the Ad26.COV2.S COVID-19 vaccine or a placebo. The sample here was peripheral blood, taken in a trial of Ad26.COV2.S vaccine versus placebo. The genes are TRBV4-3 and TRBJ1-2; the D is unclear. In nucleotides, the CDR3 is TGCGCCAGCAGCCAAGGGGCCGCCGGCATCTATGGCTACACCTTC. This sequence encodes CASSQGAAGIYGYTF.